A selection of T cell receptor beta chains follows, all from one sample in a study of CD8 T cells in Susac syndrome. TCRdb independently ran MiXCR on the immunoSEQ multiplex PCR reads; one entry per CDR3 protein. The sample gives 160,000 or so distinct CDR3 sequences, roughly 94% of which show up once; 0.065% to 0.1% is in the top ten. Sequencing was done on a sample of CD4+ T cells from PBMCs. The origin of the receptors is a human donor in good health. Each CDR3 is given with its conserved first and last residue. D genes are given only for firm matches. Part of the rows lack a size; the others show once, few, many or a class for expanded clones.

TRBD2 TRBJ2-7 TRBV7-9 . 14 CASSFLAGVEEQYF TGTGCCAGCAGCTTTCTAGCGGGGGTGGAGGAGCAGTACTTC
. TRBJ2-2 TRBV3-1 . 15 CASRHDYHNTGELFF TGTGCCAGCAGACATGATTACCATAACACCGGGGAGCTGTTTTTT
TRBD1 TRBJ2-7 TRBV7-9 few 13 CASSSDRGYEQYF TGTGCCAGCAGCTCCGACAGGGGCTACGAGCAGTACTTC
. TRBJ2-2 TRBV20-1 . 13 CSATQGYAGELFF TGCAGTGCTACACAGGGTTACGCGGGGGAGCTGTTTTTT
. TRBJ2-2 TRBV6-5 . 12 CASSTRPGELFF TGTGCCAGCAGCACTAGACCCGGGGAGCTGTTTTTT
TRBD1 TRBJ2-7 TRBV5-1 . 13 CASSGQGPEEQYF TGCGCCAGCAGTGGACAGGGTCCGGAGGAGCAGTACTTC
. TRBJ1-2 TRBV9 . 15 CASSVGGDLNYGYTF TGTGCCAGCAGCGTAGGAGGGGACCTTAACTATGGCTACACCTTC
. TRBJ2-7 TRBV28 . 14 CASSFPGTPHEQYF TGTGCCAGCAGTTTCCCAGGGACCCCCCACGAGCAGTACTTC
TRBD1 TRBJ1-1 TRBV7-2 once 15 CASSSYGGGGAEAFF TGTGCCAGCAGCTCTTACGGCGGAGGGGGCGCTGAAGCTTTCTTT
. TRBJ2-2 TRBV3-1 . 16 CASSQAYSGNTGELFF TGTGCCAGCAGCCAAGCTTATAGCGGTAACACCGGGGAGCTGTTTTTT
. TRBJ1-2 TRBV29-1 once 15 CSVTMGVSHLYGYTF TGCAGCGTAACGATGGGGGTATCTCATCTCTATGGCTACACCTTC
. TRBJ2-3 TRBV13 . 14 CASQRQRLADTQYF TGTGCCAGCCAACGGCAGAGACTCGCAGATACGCAGTATTTT
TRBD1 TRBJ1-1 TRBV6-2/TRBV6-3 . 16 CASSYTANRGLSEAFF TGTGCCAGCAGTTACACGGCGAACAGGGGGTTATCTGAAGCTTTCTTT
. TRBJ2-3 TRBV5-1 . 15 CASTLKGGYTDTQYF TGCGCCAGCACCCTCAAGGGCGGCTACACAGATACGCAGTATTTT
. TRBJ2-7 TRBV25-1 . 16 CASSEAKWPALLKQYF TGTGCCAGCAGTGAAGCTAAGTGGCCCGCGCTCCTCAAGCAGTACTTC
. TRBJ2-5 TRBV29-1 . 14 CSVASGGAQETQYF TGCAGCGTTGCGTCAGGTGGGGCACAAGAGACCCAGTACTTC
. TRBJ2-2 TRBV6-2/TRBV6-3 . 13 CASSPRSDGELFF TGTGCCAGCAGTCCCAGGTCGGACGGGGAGCTGTTTTTT
. TRBJ2-1 TRBV3-1 . 11 CASSQRAAQFF TGTGCCAGCAGCCAACGAGCGGCGCAGTTCTTC
TRBD1 TRBJ1-1 TRBV29-1 . 14 CSVARQGPNTEAFF TGCAGCGTTGCTCGACAGGGCCCGAACACTGAAGCTTTCTTT
. TRBJ1-2 TRBV24-1 . 18 CATSDSTFSRGANYGYTF TGTGCCACCAGTGACTCTACATTTTCAAGGGGCGCTAACTATGGCTACACCTTC
. TRBJ2-2 TRBV5-1 once 13 CATSGLSTGELFF TGCGCCACCTCGGGACTGAGCACCGGGGAGCTGTTTTTT
. TRBJ2-1 TRBV5-1 . 13 CASSLWRAREQFF TGCGCCAGCAGCCTTTGGAGGGCTAGAGAGCAGTTCTTC
. TRBJ1-5 TRBV3-1 . 16 CASSQGAAGSNQPQHF TGTGCCAGCAGCCAAGGGGCGGCGGGTAGCAATCAGCCCCAGCATTTT
TRBD2 TRBJ2-3 TRBV5-4 . 16 CASSPAGSGGGDTQYF TGTGCCAGCAGCCCGGCGGGGAGCGGGGGAGGAGATACGCAGTATTTT
. TRBJ1-5 TRBV24-1 . 12 CATSDGNQPQHF TGTGCCACCAGTGATGGCAATCAGCCCCAGCATTTT
. TRBJ1-2 TRBV14 . 13 CASSPRGGDGYTF TGTGCCAGCAGCCCCCGTGGGGGTGACGGCTACACCTTC
. TRBJ1-5 TRBV2 once 15 CASSETQGYNQPQHF TGTGCCAGCAGTGAAACCCAGGGTTACAATCAGCCCCAGCATTTT
. TRBJ2-3 TRBV7-2 . 15 CASSLEGGHTDTQYF TGTGCCAGCAGCTTAGAAGGGGGACACACAGATACGCAGTATTTT
TRBD1 TRBJ1-2 TRBV20-1 . 14 CSARGTGADYGYTF TGCAGTGCTAGAGGGACAGGGGCGGACTATGGCTACACCTTC
. TRBJ2-3 TRBV6-2/TRBV6-3 . 14 CASSDYPSTDTQYF TGTGCCAGCAGCGACTATCCTAGCACAGATACGCAGTATTTT
. TRBJ2-7 TRBV10-3 . 18 CAISEGVVLPGGSYEQYF TGTGCCATCAGTGAGGGGGTAGTCCTCCCTGGTGGTTCCTACGAGCAGTACTTC
. TRBJ1-1 TRBV18 . 16 CASSDTGTSMNREAFF TGTGCCAGCTCAGATACCGGGACAAGTATGAACAGGGAAGCTTTCTTT
. TRBJ1-5 TRBV11-2 . 13 CASSLAGAEPQHF TGTGCCAGCAGCTTAGCGGGGGCTGAGCCCCAGCATTTT
. TRBJ1-5 TRBV20-1 . 13 CSAGNPSNQPQHF TGCAGTGCAGGCAATCCTAGCAATCAGCCCCAGCATTTT
. TRBJ1-2 TRBV28 once 11 CASSRQRGYTF TGTGCCAGCAGCCGACAGAGGGGCTACACCTTC
. TRBJ1-2 TRBV30 . 11 CAWSPGWGYTF TGTGCCTGGAGCCCGGGCTGGGGCTACACCTTC
. TRBJ1-1 TRBV14 once 15 CASSPRGRSNTEAFF TGTGCCAGCAGCCCTAGGGGCAGATCAAACACTGAAGCTTTCTTT
TRBD1 TRBJ1-1 TRBV7-2 . 14 CASSKGQGESEAFF TGTGCCAGCAGCAAAGGACAGGGGGAATCTGAAGCTTTCTTT
. TRBJ1-2 TRBV24-1 . 14 CATSDLDRTYGYTF TGTGCCACCAGTGATTTGGACAGGACCTATGGCTACACCTTC
TRBD2 TRBJ2-5 TRBV24-1 . 15 CATTRLAGTQETQYF TGTGCCACCACCCGACTAGCGGGGACCCAAGAGACCCAGTACTTC
. TRBJ1-5 TRBV28 once 16 CASRFSTWNSNQPQHF TGTGCCAGCAGATTTTCCACATGGAATAGCAATCAGCCCCAGCATTTT
. TRBJ2-5 TRBV29-1 . 12 CSVEDGAETQYF TGCAGCGTTGAAGACGGGGCTGAGACCCAGTACTTC